This is a list of T cell receptor beta chains from one sample in a study of blood T cell repertoires in COVID-19. TCRdb's copy holds only in-frame clones and misses some; the assay was immunoSEQ multiplex PCR. The repertoire consists of hundreds of thousands of clones, with 75% to 90% occurring once and the leading ten covering roughly 8.5%. The sample consisted of PBMCs or T cells enriched from blood (not recorded which). The receptors shown here come from a woman aged 60 to 75 who had recovered from COVID-19. CDR3s include the opening cysteine and the closing phenylalanine or tryptophan. The order of the fields is clone size, J gene, D gene, V gene, CDR3 DNA, CDR3 protein. D genes are given only for firm matches. Clone size appears in some rows only: once, few, many, or a class for an expanded clone.

size: few; J: TRBJ1-3; D: -; V: TRBV5-1; DNA: TGCGCCAGCAGCCTATCTTCCCAACCGGGGGGAAACACCATATATTTT; CDR3: CASSLSSQPGGNTIYF
size: once; J: TRBJ1-4; D: -; V: TRBV5-6; DNA: TGTGCCAGCAGCACGGACAGTAGTAATGAAAAACTGTTTTTT; CDR3: CASSTDSSNEKLFF
size: -; J: TRBJ1-1; D: -; V: TRBV14; DNA: TGTGCCAGCACCGCAATCCGGAGGACTGAAGCTTTCTTT; CDR3: CASTAIRRTEAFF
size: -; J: TRBJ1-1; D: -; V: TRBV18; DNA: TGTGCCAGCTCACCATCAGCGACGGCGAACACTGAAGCTTTCTTT; CDR3: CASSPSATANTEAFF
size: -; J: TRBJ1-2; D: -; V: TRBV10-3; DNA: TGTGCCATCAGTGAAAGGACAGCTAACTATGGCTACACCTTC; CDR3: CAISERTANYGYTF
size: -; J: TRBJ1-2; D: -; V: TRBV12-5; DNA: TGTGCTAGTGGCACTACACCTACCCATGGCTACACCTTC; CDR3: CASGTTPTHGYTF
size: -; J: TRBJ2-3; D: TRBD1; V: TRBV2; DNA: TGTGCCAGCAGTAGGACAGGGGGCACAGATACGCAGTATTTT; CDR3: CASSRTGGTDTQYF
size: -; J: TRBJ2-1; D: TRBD2; V: TRBV4-1; DNA: TGCGCCAGCAGCCAAGTGGGACTAGCGCACGAACCTTCCTACAATGAGCAGTTCTTC; CDR3: CASSQVGLAHEPSYNEQFF
size: -; J: TRBJ1-5; D: -; V: TRBV28; DNA: TGTGCCAGCAGTTGGGGGCAGTTCCAGGACAAGCATTTT; CDR3: CASSWGQFQDKHF
size: -; J: TRBJ1-6; D: TRBD1; V: TRBV6-5; DNA: TGTGCCAGCGGACCTGGACAGGGGAATTCACCCCTCCACTTT; CDR3: CASGPGQGNSPLHF
size: -; J: TRBJ1-1; D: -; V: TRBV15; DNA: TGTGCCACCAGCAGAGATTTAGCGGGGAACACTGAAGCTTTCTTT; CDR3: CATSRDLAGNTEAFF
size: -; J: TRBJ1-6; D: -; V: TRBV3-1/TRBV3-2; DNA: TGTGCCAGCAGCCTGGGGGGACCCCTTAATTCACCCCTCCACTTT; CDR3: CASSLGGPLNSPLHF
size: -; J: TRBJ2-1; D: TRBD2; V: TRBV20-1; DNA: TGCAGTGCTAGTCGGGGGGGGCCCTACAATGAGCAGTTCTTC; CDR3: CSASRGGPYNEQFF
size: -; J: TRBJ2-1; D: TRBD2; V: TRBV9; DNA: TGTGCCAGCAGCCTACGCAGGACTACCCGGGGGGATGAGCAGTTCTTC; CDR3: CASSLRRTTRGDEQFF
size: -; J: TRBJ2-5; D: TRBD2; V: TRBV10-2; DNA: TGCGCCATCGCTAGCGGTAAAGAGACCCAGTACTTC; CDR3: CAIASGKETQYF
size: -; J: TRBJ1-1; D: TRBD1; V: TRBV7-8; DNA: TGTGCCAGCAGCTTAGGGACAGGCGTCGCGTTGAACACTGAAGCTTTCTTT; CDR3: CASSLGTGVALNTEAFF
size: -; J: TRBJ2-4; D: -; V: TRBV5-1; DNA: TGCGCCAGCAGCTTGAGGCAGGATTCGGACATTCAGTACTTC; CDR3: CASSLRQDSDIQYF
size: -; J: TRBJ2-5; D: -; V: TRBV18; DNA: TGTGCCAGCTCTCCCGGACAGCTAGAGACCCAGTACTTC; CDR3: CASSPGQLETQYF
size: few; J: TRBJ2-3; D: -; V: TRBV3-1/TRBV3-2; DNA: TGTGCCAGTGCTCGCGGGGGCCAAGATACGCAGTATTTT; CDR3: CASARGGQDTQYF
size: -; J: TRBJ1-2; D: TRBD1; V: TRBV11-2; DNA: TGTGCCAGCAGCTTAGCCGCCGTCGGGGCACAGGGGGGAGGCTACACCTTC; CDR3: CASSLAAVGAQGGGYTF
size: once; J: TRBJ1-6; D: -; V: TRBV9; DNA: TGTGCCAGCAGCGTAGAGATGGGAGGGGGGTTGAGTAATTCACCCCTCCACTTT; CDR3: CASSVEMGGGLSNSPLHF
size: -; J: TRBJ2-1; D: TRBD1; V: TRBV9; DNA: TGTGCCAGCAGCAAACCTTCCGGGACAGGGACCTACAATGAGCAGTTCTTC; CDR3: CASSKPSGTGTYNEQFF
size: few; J: TRBJ1-2; D: -; V: TRBV5-1; DNA: TGCGCCAGCAGCTTGCCAGGGGAGGGGAGTATCGATGGCTACACCTTC; CDR3: CASSLPGEGSIDGYTF
size: -; J: TRBJ1-6; D: -; V: TRBV13; DNA: TGTGCCAGCAGCACGCAGGACAGCGCCAATTCACCCCTCCACTTT; CDR3: CASSTQDSANSPLHF
size: -; J: TRBJ1-2; D: TRBD1; V: TRBV18; DNA: TGTGCCAGCTCACCATCCGGGACAGCCTATGGCTACACCTTC; CDR3: CASSPSGTAYGYTF
size: -; J: TRBJ2-2; D: -; V: TRBV7-8; DNA: TGTGCCAGCAGCATCATGGGGCAAACCGGGGAGCTGTTTTTT; CDR3: CASSIMGQTGELFF
size: -; J: TRBJ2-5; D: TRBD2; V: TRBV19; DNA: TGTGCCAGTAGTCCCCGCGGGACTAGCGGGGGGGGCGCCCAAGAGACCCAGTACTTC; CDR3: CASSPRGTSGGGAQETQYF
size: few; J: TRBJ1-2; D: -; V: TRBV19; DNA: TGTGCCAGTAGTCCCGCGGCTGGCCCCTATGGCTACACCTTC; CDR3: CASSPAAGPYGYTF
size: -; J: TRBJ2-7; D: -; V: TRBV12-3/TRBV12-4; DNA: TGTGCCAGCAGTAAAATCATGGGGGCGCAGTACTTC; CDR3: CASSKIMGAQYF
size: -; J: TRBJ2-3; D: -; V: TRBV4-2; DNA: TGTGCCAGCAGCCGCACGGTTGGCACAGATACGCAGTATTTT; CDR3: CASSRTVGTDTQYF
size: -; J: TRBJ1-1; D: -; V: TRBV27; DNA: TGTGCCAGCAGCCCGGGGACTCTGAACACTGAAGCTTTCTTT; CDR3: CASSPGTLNTEAFF
size: -; J: TRBJ1-1; D: TRBD1; V: TRBV5-1; DNA: TGCGCCAGCAGCTTGCCAGGGGGCTTAGCTTTCTTT; CDR3: CASSLPGGLAFF
size: -; J: TRBJ1-5; D: -; V: TRBV10-3; DNA: TGTGCCATCAGGCAGGGGTCCCTAAATCAGCCCCAGCATTTT; CDR3: CAIRQGSLNQPQHF
size: -; J: TRBJ2-1; D: -; V: TRBV6-5; DNA: TGTGCCAGCAGTTACTCGATGTGGAGGGATGAGCAGTTCTTC; CDR3: CASSYSMWRDEQFF
size: -; J: TRBJ1-1; D: -; V: TRBV5-5; DNA: TGTGCCAGCAGCGCCCTAAACACTGAAGCTTTCTTT; CDR3: CASSALNTEAFF
size: -; J: TRBJ1-1; D: TRBD1; V: TRBV25-1; DNA: TGTGCCAGCAGTGCCCAGGGGGCGGAAGCTTTCTTT; CDR3: CASSAQGAEAFF
size: -; J: TRBJ2-5; D: TRBD2; V: TRBV9; DNA: TGTGCCAGCAGCACCCGGACTAGCGGAGAAGAGACCCAGTACTTC; CDR3: CASSTRTSGEETQYF
size: -; J: TRBJ1-1; D: -; V: TRBV27; DNA: TGTGCCAGCATCGGGGCTGAAGCTTTCTTT; CDR3: CASIGAEAFF
size: -; J: TRBJ2-3; D: -; V: TRBV7-9; DNA: TGTGCCAGCAGCTTAGGTGGGGGCGACACAGATACGCAGTATTTT; CDR3: CASSLGGGDTDTQYF
size: -; J: TRBJ1-1; D: -; V: TRBV18; DNA: TGTGCCAGCTCAGCGCAGGGGCGCAACACTGAAGCTTTCTTT; CDR3: CASSAQGRNTEAFF
size: -; J: TRBJ1-1; D: -; V: TRBV18; DNA: TGTGCCAGCTCACCACGTGGAGACGAAGCTTTCTTT; CDR3: CASSPRGDEAFF
size: -; J: TRBJ2-3; D: TRBD1; V: TRBV18; DNA: TGTGCCAGCTCACGGGGACAGGGGGCGTCGGATACGCAGTATTTT; CDR3: CASSRGQGASDTQYF
size: -; J: TRBJ1-5; D: TRBD1; V: TRBV24-1; DNA: TGTGCCACCAGTAAGGGACAGGGGACAGCCTCAAATCAGCCCCAGCATTTT; CDR3: CATSKGQGTASNQPQHF
size: -; J: TRBJ2-6; D: -; V: TRBV5-1; DNA: TGCGCCAGCAGCTCCGGCCCGGAGGCAGCTGGGGCCAACGTCCTGACTTTC; CDR3: CASSSGPEAAGANVLTF
size: -; J: TRBJ2-6; D: -; V: TRBV6-1; DNA: TGTGCCAGCAGTGCCAAGACAGGTATCTCTGGGGCCAACGTCCTGACTTTC; CDR3: CASSAKTGISGANVLTF
size: -; J: TRBJ2-5; D: -; V: TRBV27; DNA: TGTGCCAGCACTTCCCTCCCGGGTGAGACCCAGTACTTC; CDR3: CASTSLPGETQYF
size: few; J: TRBJ1-2; D: -; V: TRBV7-9; DNA: TGTGCCAGCAGCTTAGGGCAGGGAGGCTATGGCTACACCTTC; CDR3: CASSLGQGGYGYTF
size: -; J: TRBJ2-7; D: TRBD1; V: TRBV27; DNA: TGTGCCAGCAGTTACGCCGGGACAGGGGGTGTCGAGCAGTACTTC; CDR3: CASSYAGTGGVEQYF
size: few; J: TRBJ2-2; D: -; V: TRBV6-5; DNA: TGTGCCAGCAGTTACTCGGGGGGGCTTGACACCGGGGAGCTGTTTTTT; CDR3: CASSYSGGLDTGELFF
size: -; J: TRBJ1-5; D: TRBD1; V: TRBV27; DNA: TGTGCCAGCAGTTTACGGGGACAGGGGGATCAGCCCCAGCATTTT; CDR3: CASSLRGQGDQPQHF
size: once; J: TRBJ2-3; D: TRBD1; V: TRBV30; DNA: TGTGCCTGGAGTTTGACAGGGGGCGGAGATACGCAGTATTTT; CDR3: CAWSLTGGGDTQYF
size: -; J: TRBJ2-3; D: -; V: TRBV5-1; DNA: TGCGCCAGCAGCTTGGATGCAGGGAGCACAGATACGCAGTATTTT; CDR3: CASSLDAGSTDTQYF
size: -; J: TRBJ1-6; D: TRBD1; V: TRBV19; DNA: TGTGCCAGTAGTACCCCGACAGGGGGCGGATCACCCCTCCACTTT; CDR3: CASSTPTGGGSPLHF
size: -; J: TRBJ1-5; D: -; V: TRBV15; DNA: TGTGCCACCAGCAGAGATTTAACAGGGAATAGCAATCAGCCCCAGCATTTT; CDR3: CATSRDLTGNSNQPQHF
size: -; J: TRBJ1-1; D: TRBD1; V: TRBV11-2; DNA: TGTGCCAGCAGCTTAGTCGGACAGGGGCGATTGAACACTGAAGCTTTCTTT; CDR3: CASSLVGQGRLNTEAFF
size: -; J: TRBJ2-7; D: TRBD1; V: TRBV4-1; DNA: TGCGCCAGCAGCCAGAGGGGACAGGGCAACGAGCAGTACTTC; CDR3: CASSQRGQGNEQYF
size: -; J: TRBJ2-3; D: -; V: TRBV29-1; DNA: TGCAGCGCCCAGTGGGGCAAAGATACGCAGTATTTT; CDR3: CSAQWGKDTQYF
size: -; J: TRBJ1-6; D: -; V: TRBV5-6; DNA: TGTGCCAGCAGCTTGGTTGAGGGAAAGGGTTCACCCCTCCACTTT; CDR3: CASSLVEGKGSPLHF
size: many; J: TRBJ1-2; D: -; V: TRBV30; DNA: TGTGCCTGGAGAAGGGAGCTCCACTATGGCTACACCTTC; CDR3: CAWRRELHYGYTF
size: once; J: TRBJ2-7; D: -; V: TRBV27; DNA: TGTGCCAGCAGTTTACAGGGCTACTACGAGCAGTACTTC; CDR3: CASSLQGYYEQYF